These 23 T cell receptor beta chains came from one sample sequenced in a study of vaccination effects on CD4 cells after COVID-19 (dated by TCRdb to 2021 to 2024). In the ViraFEST assay, PBMC were stimulated with viral peptide pools, and antigen-specific CD4+ T cell clonotypes were then identified by expansion using TCR sequencing. After roughly 11 days of culture, CD4+ T cells were isolated with the EasySep CD4+ T cell isolation kit. The absence of prior SARS-CoV-2 infection in healthy vaccine recipients was confirmed by negative nucleocapsid antibodies before and after vaccination. The receptor library was made with the immunoSEQ multiplex PCR assay. TCRdb took this table from immuneACCESS and kept in-frame rearrangements with V and J called. Such tables lack part of the clones; where checked against another copy, unresolved V genes explain under half of the gap, and the rest is unexplained. For this sample the table gives 35,000 to 50,000 clones, of which roughly four fifths were detected only once. Of the sample, 10% to 14% falls within the top ten clones.

These TCRs' antigens remain unknown. The starting material was CD4+ T cells from PBMCs cultured with SARS-CoV-2 spike peptides, obtained before COVID-19 vaccination. The cell subset or site label, read with the paper, signifies: SARS-CoV-2 spike overlapping peptide pool stimulation. These receptors came from a human donor who received a COVID-19 vaccine.

V is TRBV18 and J is TRBJ1-4; no clear D gene. Trimming pared 2 bases from V and 6 bases from J, leaving 4 bases between. The CDR3 is 12 residues long. Germline-derived CDR1 and CDR2 are KGHSH and LQKENI. CDR3 in amino acids: CASSPSDEKLFF. DNA for the CDR3: TGTGCCAGCTCACCATCGGATGAAAAACTGTTTTTT.

This clone was found once. This chain joins TRBV7-9 and TRBJ2-4; D remains ambiguous. Germline values: CDR1 SEHNR, CDR2 FQNEAQ (reference sequence). The length of the CDR3 is 11 residues. The V gene lost 6 bases and the J gene lost 8 bases, with 8 bases spanning the gap. The chain's CDR3 is CASSYGDIQYF. As DNA, the CDR3 is TGTGCCAGCAGTTATGGGGACATTCAGTACTTC.

CDR3 region: CASSSGGGAGQPQHF. CDR3 nucleotides: TGCGCCAGCAGCTCCGGAGGGGGCGCGGGTCAGCCCCAGCATTTT. This chain joins TRBV5-1 and TRBJ1-5; the match to TRBD1 covers 7 bases. Germline trimming cut 3 bases from V and 6 bases from J; bases unmatched to any gene: 9. Germline lookup yields CDR1 SGHRS and CDR2 YFSETQ. This CDR3 contains 15 residues.

The CDR3 reads CASLGGTGRNYGYTF. The CDR3, as DNA: TGTGCCTCACTGGGGGGGACAGGGCGAAACTATGGCTACACCTTC. The V gene is TRBV30, the J gene TRBJ1-2, with 9 bases aligning to TRBD1. With 7 bases clipped from V and 2 bases from J, the junction kept 11 bases outside the gene matches. Germline V gives CDR1 GTSNPN, CDR2 SVGIG (reference sequence). The length of the CDR3 is 15 residues.

This rearrangement joins TRBV5-1 to TRBJ1-4, with D uncertain. CDR3 length: 14 residues. Germline CDR1 and CDR2: SGHRS and YFSETQ. The V end lost 4 bases, the J end lost 0 bases, and 7 bases lay between the germline ends. The DNA for the CDR3 is TGCGCCAGCAGCCTTCGCCCAACTAATGAAAAACTGTTTTTT. Translating gives CASSLRPTNEKLFF.

This clone was recorded only once. V gene TRBV30 combines with J gene TRBJ1-4, with D perhaps matching TRBD1 (5 bases). Trimming shortened V by 7 bases and J by 0 bases, and 15 bases separated the two germline ends. The CDR3 is 15 amino acids. The germline V gene has CDR1 GTSNPN and CDR2 SVGIG (reference sequence). This CDR3 reads CASTRGTTTNEKLFF. In DNA, the CDR3 is TGTGCCTCCACGAGGGGAACGACAACTAATGAAAAACTGTTTTTT.

The chain links TRBV7-8 to TRBJ2-3; TRBD2 matches 11 bases. The V segment lost 3 bases and the J segment 5 bases; nucleotides outside the gene matches: 1. The CDR3 is 14 residues long. The V gene's germline CDR1 is SGHVS and CDR2 FQNEAQ. The CDR3 sequence: CASSLGTSGDTQYF. CDR3 sequence (DNA): TGTGCCAGCAGCTTGGGGACTAGCGGAGATACGCAGTATTTT. Full variable domain (remainder filled in from reference TRBV7-8 and TRBJ2-3): GAGVSQSPRYKVAKRGQDVALRCDPISGHVSLFWYQQALGQGPEFLTYFQNEAQLDKSGLPSDRFFAERPEGSVSTLKIQRTQQEDSAVYLCASSLGTSGDTQYFGPGTRLTVL.

CDR3 DNA: TGTGCCAGCAGTCCAAAAAAGGGGGGGGGCTACACCTTC. It specifies CASSPKKGGGYTF. The rearrangement joins TRBV6-5 to TRBJ1-2, with D possibly TRBD1 on 6 matching bases. In germline, CDR1 is MNHEY, CDR2 SVGAGI. The CDR3 length is 13 residues. V was shortened by 5 bases and J by 8 bases, with 15 bases between the two germline ends.

This clone was counted between two and nine times. The chain joins TRBV2 to TRBJ1-5; 11 nucleotides match TRBD1. CDR1 and CDR2 from the germline V gene are SNHLY and FYNNEI. J was trimmed by 14 bases and V by 4 bases; bases with no gene match: 1. The length of the CDR3 is 11 residues. The CDR3, as DNA: TGTGCCAGCAGTGGGGACAGGGGGAAGCATTTT. Translation: CASSGDRGKHF.

This chain uses TRBV19 with TRBJ1-2; no clear D gene. Germline values: CDR1 LNHDA, CDR2 SQIVND (reference sequence). Trimming removed 3 bases at V and 5 bases at J, with 7 bases between. CDR3 size: 12 residues. CDR3 region: CASSISGYGYTF. The CDR3 coding sequence is TGTGCCAGTAGTATCTCCGGGTATGGCTACACCTTC. The full variable domain, completed using reference TRBV19 and TRBJ1-2, is DGGITQSPKYLFRKEGQNVTLSCEQNLNHDAMYWYRQDPGQGLRLIYYSQIVNDFQKGDIAEGYSVSREKKESFPLTVTSAQKNPTAFYLCASSISGYGYTFGSGTRLTVV.

The chain carries TRBV5-4 and TRBJ2-7, with D perhaps matching TRBD2 (6 bases). There are 15 residues in the CDR3. Germline loops: CDR1 SGHNT, CDR2 YYREEE (reference sequence). Trimming removed 4 bases at V and 2 bases at J, with 16 bases between. CDR3 bases: TGTGCCAGCAGCCTGGGGGGTTCTTTTCCCTACGAGCAGTACGTC. It codes for CASSLGGSFPYEQYV.

V and J are TRBV10-1 and TRBJ2-6; D assignment may be TRBD1 or TRBD2 (6 bases each). CDR3 length equals 15 residues. CDR1 WNHNN and CDR2 SYGVQD come from the germline V gene (reference sequence). Trimming removed 3 bases from V and 1 base from J, with 7 bases in between. Here the CDR3 DNA reads TGCGCCAGCAGTGAAGGGGGGTCTGGGGCCAACGTCCTGACTTTC. Its protein product is CASSEGGSGANVLTF.

The genes are TRBV29-1 and TRBJ1-1; 8 nucleotides match TRBD1. Per germline, CDR1 SQVTM and CDR2 ANQGSEA. This CDR3 region has 18 residues. The V gene end was trimmed by 5 bases and the J gene end by 0 bases; junction bases not matched to a gene: 17. The CDR3 DNA sequence: TGCAGCGTTCTGCCGGGACAGGAAATTTACTTAATGAACACTGAAGCTTTCTTT. It encodes CSVLPGQEIYLMNTEAFF.

The chain links TRBV9 to TRBJ1-2; TRBD1 aligns across 7 bases. J lost 7 bases, V lost 4 bases, and 7 bases had no gene match. The CDR3 spans 13 residues. CDR1 is SGDLS and CDR2 is YYNGEE in the germline V gene. The CDR3 DNA reads TGTGCCAGCAGCTCCCGGGGGGACAGTGGCTACACCTTC. Translation: CASSSRGDSGYTF.

J is TRBJ1-1 and V is TRBV6-2 or TRBV6-3; D call uncertain. V lost 6 bases and J lost 5, with 7 bases in between. CDR1 is MNHEY, CDR2 SVGEGT, per germline. The CDR3 extends over 11 amino acids. CDR3 loop: CASSRRTEAFF. In nucleotides, the CDR3 is TGTGCCAGCAGCCGACGGACTGAAGCTTTCTTT.

This rearrangement joins TRBV7-8 to TRBJ1-2, with a weak D call TRBD1 (6 bases). The length of the CDR3 is 13 residues. Looked up from germline, CDR1 is SGHVS and CDR2 is FQNEAQ. V was clipped by 7 bases and J by 6 bases, with 15 bases between them. The DNA of the CDR3 is TGTGCCAGCACACAACAGGGAGTAGATGGCTACACCTTC. Translated: CASTQQGVDGYTF.

CDR3 region: CASSPGSNEKLFF. CDR3 DNA sequence: TGTGCCAGCTCACCAGGCTCTAATGAAAAACTGTTTTTT. The chain employs TRBV18 and TRBJ1-4, with D unclear. V was cut by 2 bases and J by 3 bases, with 4 bases left in between. The CDR3 consists of 13 residues. The germline V gene has CDR1 KGHSH and CDR2 LQKENI.

The CDR3 spells CASSPRGSDSLYEQYV. The CDR3 bases are TGTGCCAGCAGCCCAAGGGGTAGCGACTCGCTCTACGAGCAGTACGTC. This chain joins TRBV11-2 and TRBJ2-7; perhaps D is TRBD1 or TRBD2 (5 bases each). The CDR3 has 16 amino acids. Germline loops: CDR1 SGHAT, CDR2 FQNNGV. Trimming removed 5 bases from V and 3 bases from J, with 20 bases in between.

This rearrangement joins TRBV5-4 to TRBJ2-3; 13 bases agree with TRBD2. V was clipped by 0 bases and J by 7 bases; unmatched bases: 2. The CDR3 has 15 residues. The germline CDR1 and CDR2 sequences are SGHNT and YYREEE (reference sequence). CDR3 nucleotide sequence: TGTGCCAGCAGCTTGGAGGGACTAGCGGGGAATACGCAGTATTTT. It codes for CASSLEGLAGNTQYF.

The J gene is TRBJ1-4, the V gene TRBV19; D gene uncertain. Trimming pared 6 bases from V and 0 bases from J, leaving 11 bases between. CDR1 and CDR2 from the germline V gene are LNHDA and SQIVND (reference sequence). The CDR3 sequence is 15 residues long. CDR3 region: CASSRTRTTNEKLFF. In DNA, the CDR3 is TGTGCCAGTAGCCGGACCCGGACAACTAATGAAAAACTGTTTTTT.

This clone was seen a handful of times. This rearrangement joins TRBV19 to TRBJ1-4, with D perhaps matching TRBD1 (6 bases). The germline V gene has CDR1 LNHDA and CDR2 SQIVND (reference sequence). The V end lost 9 bases, the J end lost 8 bases, and 19 bases lay between the germline ends. The CDR3 spans 14 residues. Written as DNA, the CDR3 is TGTGCCAGCACAAAGGGGACATTAGGAGAAAAACTGTTTTTT. The encoded protein is CASTKGTLGEKLFF.

The chain joins TRBV11-2 to TRBJ1-6, with D perhaps matching TRBD1 (5 bases). The germline V gene encodes CDR1 SGHAT and CDR2 FQNNGV. The CDR3 contains 15 residues. The germline V and J ends were trimmed by 3 bases and 9 bases, with 15 bases remaining between them. The CDR3: CASSFSTGEGSPLHF. In nucleotides, the CDR3 is TGTGCCAGCAGCTTTAGTACAGGCGAGGGTTCACCCCTCCACTTT.

The rearrangement uses TRBV7-3 and TRBJ2-1; 11 bases line up with TRBD1. V lost 5 bases, J lost 12 bases, and 9 bases stayed unmatched. Germline-derived CDR1 and CDR2 are SGHTA and FQGTGA. CDR3 length: 14 residues. CDR3 nucleotides: TGTGCCAGCAGCATGGGACAGGGGGGTTCAGGGCAGTTCTTC. It encodes CASSMGQGGSGQFF. Full variable domain (missing parts from reference TRBV7-3 and TRBJ2-1): GAGVSQTPSNKVTEKGKYVELRCDPISGHTALYWYRQSLGQGPEFLIYFQGTGAADDSGLPNDRFFAVRPEGSVSTLKIQRTERGDSAVYLCASSMGQGGSGQFFGPGTRLTVL.